The rows below give T cell receptor beta chains drawn from one sample of a study of blood T cell repertoires in COVID-19. Generated by immunoSEQ multiplex PCR, the TCRdb table keeps only in-frame clones and is missing some. This table has about 23,000 clones, roughly 86% appearing once. Sequenced: peripheral blood. These receptors all stem from a human donor with active COVID-19. The donor label of this sample is uncertain. CDR3s include the opening cysteine and the closing phenylalanine or tryptophan. The D gene is left open where the match is weak. Rows may omit the clone size; those that give it use once, few, many or a size class.

clone_size	d_call	v_call	cdr3_length	j_call	cdr3_aa	cdr3_nt
.	TRBD2	TRBV28	13	TRBJ2-5	CASSWPGGETQYF	TGTGCCAGCAGTTGGCCGGGGGGGGAGACCCAGTACTTC
.	TRBD2	TRBV30	16	TRBJ2-5	CAWSGIAGGQQETQYF	TGTGCCTGGAGTGGAATAGCGGGGGGGCAGCAAGAGACCCAGTACTTC
.	.	TRBV7-8	16	TRBJ1-5	CASSPVGGVSNQPQHF	TGTGCCAGCAGCCCCGTGGGGGGGGTTAGCAATCAGCCCCAGCATTTT
.	TRBD2	TRBV27	16	TRBJ2-1	CASSPLAGGSYNEQFF	TGTGCCAGCAGTCCTCTAGCGGGAGGGTCCTACAATGAGCAGTTCTTC
.	.	TRBV6-5	13	TRBJ2-7	CASSNAGTYEQYF	TGTGCCAGCAGTAATGCGGGTACCTACGAGCAGTACTTC
.	.	TRBV30	13	TRBJ2-3	CAWSQASTDTQYF	TGTGCCTGGAGTCAGGCTAGCACAGATACGCAGTATTTT
.	.	TRBV20-1	16	TRBJ1-2	CSASSGGRPGAWGYTF	TGCAGTGCTAGTTCTGGGGGCCGTCCTGGCGCTTGGGGCTACACCTTC
.	TRBD1	TRBV19	12	TRBJ1-2	CASNRGYYGYTF	TGTGCCAGTAACAGGGGATACTATGGCTACACCTTC
.	.	TRBV7-3	18	TRBJ1-4	CASSFRAPARGWSEKLFF	TGTGCCAGCAGCTTCCGTGCCCCCGCGAGAGGTTGGAGCGAAAAACTGTTTTTT
few	.	TRBV19	13	TRBJ2-3	CASSIGLQDTQYF	TGTGCCAGTAGTATAGGTTTGCAGGATACGCAGTATTTT
.	.	TRBV4-1	15	TRBJ2-2	CASSLRGANTGELFF	TGCGCCAGCAGCCTACGGGGGGCTAACACCGGGGAGCTGTTTTTT
.	TRBD1	TRBV27	16	TRBJ1-1	CASSHRQGARDTEAFF	TGTGCCAGCAGTCATCGTCAGGGGGCGAGGGACACTGAAGCTTTCTTT
.	TRBD2	TRBV7-2	14	TRBJ2-3	CASRLAAFTDTQYF	TGTGCCAGCCGACTAGCGGCATTCACAGATACGCAGTATTTT
.	TRBD1	TRBV18	18	TRBJ2-5	CASSLFPLTGGGQETQYF	TGTGCCAGCTCCCTGTTTCCACTCACAGGGGGCGGACAAGAGACCCAGTACTTC
.	TRBD2	TRBV3-1/TRBV3-2	15	TRBJ2-2	CASSHLVRGVGELFF	TGTGCCAGCAGCCATTTAGTTCGGGGGGTCGGGGAGCTGTTTTTT
.	.	TRBV9	14	TRBJ1-2	CASSVGQTNYGYTF	TGTGCCAGCAGCGTAGGGCAGACTAACTATGGCTACACCTTC
once	.	TRBV7-9	15	TRBJ2-1	CASSWGLSSYNEQFF	TGTGCCAGCAGCTGGGGACTTAGCTCCTACAATGAGCAGTTCTTC
.	.	TRBV3-1/TRBV3-2	18	TRBJ1-5	CASSQGRGIRGSRGPQHF	TGTGCCAGCAGCCAAGGTCGGGGGATCCGGGGGAGCCGGGGGCCCCAGCATTTT
.	TRBD2	TRBV11-2	18	TRBJ2-3	CASSSGLAGVISTDTQYF	TGTGCCAGCAGCTCGGGACTAGCGGGAGTTATTAGCACAGATACGCAGTATTTT
.	.	TRBV6-6	20	TRBJ2-1	CASSRSQGIRDGRKNNEQFF	TGTGCCAGCAGTCGATCTCAGGGGATTCGGGACGGGAGGAAAAACAATGAGCAGTTCTTC
.	TRBD1	TRBV28	12	TRBJ2-1	CASREQGDEQFF	TGTGCCAGCAGAGAACAGGGGGATGAGCAGTTCTTC
.	.	TRBV3-1/TRBV3-2	16	TRBJ1-6	CASSQAGSGISSPLHF	TGTGCCAGCAGCCAAGCAGGTTCGGGAATTAGTTCACCCCTCCACTTT
.	TRBD2	TRBV5-4	15	TRBJ2-7	CASSLVTSGSYEQYF	TGTGCCAGCAGCTTGGTGACTAGCGGCTCCTACGAGCAGTACTTC
.	TRBD1	TRBV3-1/TRBV3-2	14	TRBJ1-6	CASRKQGLDSPLHF	TGTGCCAGCCGGAAACAGGGGCTCGATTCACCCCTCCACTTT
.	TRBD1	TRBV5-1	17	TRBJ1-2	CASSLKDGTAAAYGYTF	TGCGCCAGCAGCTTAAAAGACGGGACAGCCGCGGCATATGGCTACACCTTC
.	TRBD2	TRBV11-3	18	TRBJ2-7	CASSLVSGSGRDPYEQYF	TGTGCCAGCAGCTTAGTATCGGGTAGCGGGAGGGATCCCTACGAGCAGTACTTC
few	.	TRBV19	15	TRBJ1-5	CASSIKQGIGQPQHF	TGTGCCAGTAGTATAAAACAGGGTATCGGTCAGCCCCAGCATTTT
.	.	TRBV6-1	13	TRBJ2-7	CASSETGPYEQYF	TGTGCCAGCAGTGAAACAGGGCCCTACGAGCAGTACTTC
.	TRBD1	TRBV10-3	20	TRBJ2-1	CAISESWTGLNRGTYNEQFF	TGTGCCATCAGTGAGTCGTGGACAGGGTTGAATCGCGGGACGTACAATGAGCAGTTCTTC
.	.	TRBV7-9	11	TRBJ2-3	CASSIKDTQYF	TGTGCCAGCAGCATCAAAGATACGCAGTATTTT
.	.	TRBV10-1	14	TRBJ1-4	CASSEDSTNEKLFF	TGCGCCAGCAGTGAAGACAGTACCAATGAAAAACTGTTTTTT
.	TRBD2	TRBV7-3	16	TRBJ2-7	CASSPTRLATSYEQYF	TGTGCCAGCAGCCCAACCCGACTAGCGACCTCCTACGAGCAGTACTTC
.	.	TRBV15	14	TRBJ2-7	CATSRDAGSYEQYF	TGTGCCACCAGCAGAGATGCGGGGAGCTACGAGCAGTACTTC
.	TRBD1	TRBV4-1	16	TRBJ1-1	CASSRGQGRGNTEAFF	TGCGCCAGCAGCCGCGGACAGGGGAGGGGGAACACTGAAGCTTTCTTT
.	.	TRBV7-8	14	TRBJ2-3	CASSLGGHTDTQYF	TGTGCCAGCAGCTTAGGCGGCCACACAGATACGCAGTATTTT
.	.	TRBV7-3	15	TRBJ2-1	CASSLGIGGKDEQFF	TGTGCCAGCAGCTTAGGGATAGGCGGGAAGGATGAGCAGTTCTTC
.	.	TRBV7-9	15	TRBJ2-5	CASSFFSTGSETQYF	TGTGCCAGCAGCTTTTTCAGTACGGGGTCGGAGACCCAGTACTTC
.	.	TRBV21-1	12	TRBJ1-2	CASSNNRIDPSF	TGTGCCAGCAGCAATAATAGGATTGATCCTAGCTTC
.	TRBD2	TRBV24-1	13	TRBJ2-3	CATSDSLAGTQYF	TGTGCCACCAGTGACTCACTAGCGGGTACGCAGTATTTT
.	.	TRBV11-3	14	TRBJ2-3	CASSLGRGTDTQYF	TGTGCCAGCAGCTTAGGAAGGGGGACAGATACGCAGTATTTT
.	.	TRBV30	13	TRBJ1-5	CAWSHSYDQPQHF	TGTGCCTGGAGCCACAGCTACGATCAGCCCCAGCATTTT
.	TRBD2	TRBV5-1	16	TRBJ2-3	CASSARTSGGTDTQYF	TGCGCCAGCAGCGCCCGGACTAGCGGGGGCACAGATACGCAGTATTTT
.	TRBD2	TRBV5-4	14	TRBJ2-2	CASWDGGASGELFF	TGTGCCAGCTGGGACGGGGGGGCCTCCGGGGAGCTGTTTTTT
.	.	TRBV12-5	12	TRBJ1-5	CASVTPGGPQHF	TGTGCTAGTGTCACCCCGGGAGGGCCCCAGCATTTT
.	.	TRBV7-3	13	TRBJ1-1	CASSLTPDMVAFF	TGTGCCAGCAGCTTAACTCCCGACATGGTAGCTTTCTTT
once	TRBD2	TRBV19	18	TRBJ2-1	CASSNYPYGTSSYNEQFF	TGTGCCAGTAGTAATTATCCTTATGGGACTAGCTCCTACAATGAGCAGTTCTTC
.	TRBD1	TRBV12-3/TRBV12-4	13	TRBJ2-7	CASSQTRQGEQYF	TGTGCCAGCAGCCAAACTCGACAGGGCGAGCAGTACTTC
.	.	TRBV2	13	TRBJ1-5	CASKEGGDQPQHF	TGTGCCAGCAAGGAGGGGGGGGATCAGCCCCAGCATTTT
.	TRBD2	TRBV25-1	15	TRBJ2-5	CASSKGSGVGETQYF	TGTGCCAGCAGCAAGGGTAGCGGGGTGGGAGAGACCCAGTACTTC
.	TRBD2	TRBV12-5	18	TRBJ2-3	CASGTGLAGGFPTDTQYF	TGTGCTAGTGGTACGGGACTAGCGGGGGGATTCCCCACAGATACGCAGTATTTT
.	.	TRBV27	15	TRBJ2-3	CASSLMAGYTDTQYF	TGTGCCAGCAGTTTAATGGCAGGATACACAGATACGCAGTATTTT
.	TRBD2	TRBV10-3	14	TRBJ2-5	CAIGGLAGQETQYF	TGTGCCATCGGGGGACTAGCGGGACAAGAGACCCAGTACTTC
.	.	TRBV7-8	15	TRBJ2-2	CASRKADVGAGELFF	TGTGCCAGCAGGAAAGCGGATGTTGGGGCCGGGGAGCTGTTTTTT